This TCR beta chain was observed in a study of monozygotic twins with inflammatory bowel disease. Study results and caveats: The data did not back a single strong IBD-associated clonotype or signal. IBD patients, compared with healthy twins, shared fewer clonotypes with others (especially with disease activity). Against healthy co-twins, IBD patients had lower TCRbeta diversity (measured by inverse Simpson).

As to this clonotype: Its antigen remains unidentified.

Germline V lookup: CDR1 SGHTA, CDR2 FQGNSA. This CDR3 is 15 amino acids long. UMIs bearing a 6-nucleotide sample barcode were added through template switching. TCRdb reprocessed the 5' RACE reads, with one entry per CDR3 protein and no DNA. The clone table shows nearly 450,000 distinct CDR3 sequences, with the ten largest holding 2% to 2.5%. This clonotype originated in a human donor with ulcerative colitis or Crohn's disease, or a healthy co-twin of an affected twin (not recorded which). The rearrangement joins TRBV7-2 to TRBJ1-5. The sequencing input was blood. CDR3 residues: CASSLTVVSNQPQHF.